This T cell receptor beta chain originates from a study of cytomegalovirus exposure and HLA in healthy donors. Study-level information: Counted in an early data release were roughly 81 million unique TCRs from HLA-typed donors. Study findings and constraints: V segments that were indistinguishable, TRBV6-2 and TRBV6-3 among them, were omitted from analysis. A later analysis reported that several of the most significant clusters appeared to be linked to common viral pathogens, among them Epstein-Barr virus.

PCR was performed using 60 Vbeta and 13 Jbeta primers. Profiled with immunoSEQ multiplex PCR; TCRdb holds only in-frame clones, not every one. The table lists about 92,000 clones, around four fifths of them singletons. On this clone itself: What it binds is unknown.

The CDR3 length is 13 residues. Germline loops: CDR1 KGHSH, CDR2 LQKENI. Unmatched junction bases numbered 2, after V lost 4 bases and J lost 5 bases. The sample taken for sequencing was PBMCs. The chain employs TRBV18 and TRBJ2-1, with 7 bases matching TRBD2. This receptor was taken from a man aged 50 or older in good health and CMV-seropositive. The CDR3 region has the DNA TGTGCCAGCTCACGCGGACTAGACAATGAGCAGTTCTTC. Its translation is CASSRGLDNEQFF.